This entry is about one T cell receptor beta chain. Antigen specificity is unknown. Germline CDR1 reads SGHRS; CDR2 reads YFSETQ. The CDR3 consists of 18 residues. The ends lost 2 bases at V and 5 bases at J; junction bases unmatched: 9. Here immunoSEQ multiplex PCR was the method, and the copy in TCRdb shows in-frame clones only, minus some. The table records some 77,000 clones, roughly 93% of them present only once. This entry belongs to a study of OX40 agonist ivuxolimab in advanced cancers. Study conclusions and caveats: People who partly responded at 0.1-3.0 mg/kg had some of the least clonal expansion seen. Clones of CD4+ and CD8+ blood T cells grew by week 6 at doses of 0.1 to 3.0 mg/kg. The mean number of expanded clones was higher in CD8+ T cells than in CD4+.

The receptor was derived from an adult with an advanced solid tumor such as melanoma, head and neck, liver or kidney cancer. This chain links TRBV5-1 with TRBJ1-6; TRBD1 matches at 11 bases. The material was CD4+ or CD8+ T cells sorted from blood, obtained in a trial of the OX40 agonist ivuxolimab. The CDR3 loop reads CASSFGQGAGGNNSPLHF. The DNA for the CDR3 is TGCGCCAGCAGCTTTGGACAGGGGGCAGGTGGAAATAATTCACCCCTCCACTTT.